This TCR beta chain emerged from a study of CD8+CD57+ T cells in acquired aplastic anemia. Study overall: The sorted CD4+ and CD8+ cells yielded an average around 3 ug of DNA.

TCR beta VDJ combinations and CDR3 sequences were profiled from genomic DNA. TCRdb independently ran MiXCR on the reads; one entry per CDR3 protein. This table has roughly 250,000 distinct CDR3 sequences, 65% to 90% appearing once. Patients who underwent sequencing had shown CD8+CD57+ cell expansion by flow cytometry. Diagnosis of severe acquired aplastic anemia applied to all patients. When blood sampling took place, the patients had received no therapy. CDR1 SNHLY and CDR2 FYNNEI come from the germline V gene. The length of the CDR3 is 14 residues. Comment on this clonotype: Relative to the germline gene, one junction end is altered; a read error may explain this.

The chain combines TRBV2 with TRBJ2-5; no definite D call. The sequence was obtained from a human donor with aplastic anemia. Source material: sorted CD4+, CD8+, or CD8+CD57+ T cells (not recorded which) from PBMCs. In DNA, the CDR3 is TGTGCCACCAGCAAGGGCTCGATCCAAGAGAACCAGTACTTC. It yields the protein CATSKGSIQENQYF. Variable domain in full (rest from reference TRBV2 and TRBJ2-5): EPEVTQTPSHQVTQMGQEVILRCVPISNHLYFYWYRQILGQKVEFLVSFYNNEISEKSEIFDDQFSVERPDGSNFTLKIRSTKLEDSAMYFCATSKGSIQENQYFGPGTRLLVL.